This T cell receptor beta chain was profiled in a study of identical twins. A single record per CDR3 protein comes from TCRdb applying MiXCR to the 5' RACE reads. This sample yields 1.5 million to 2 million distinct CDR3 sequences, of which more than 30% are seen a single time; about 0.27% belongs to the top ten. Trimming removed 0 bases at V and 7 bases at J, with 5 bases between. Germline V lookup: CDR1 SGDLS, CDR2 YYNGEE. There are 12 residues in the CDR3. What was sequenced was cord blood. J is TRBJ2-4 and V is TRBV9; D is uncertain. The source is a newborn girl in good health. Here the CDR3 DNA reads TGTGCCAGCAGCGTAGACGAGAACATTCAGTACTTC. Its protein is CASSVDENIQYF.